The 21 T cell receptor beta chains below all came from one sample that was sequenced in a study of blood T cell repertoires in COVID-19. Sequenced by immunoSEQ multiplex PCR; TCRdb stores in-frame clones only, minus some. The table shows approximately 120,000 clones, with roughly 83% occurring only once. What was sequenced was peripheral blood. The receptor set was obtained from an older woman with acute or convalescent COVID-19.

V is TRBV9 and J is TRBJ2-2; 7 positions match TRBD1. Germline assignment: CDR1 SGDLS and CDR2 YYNGEE. J gave up 6 bases and V 4 bases, and 6 bases lay outside the gene matches. This CDR3 contains 14 residues. The CDR3 region has the DNA TGTGCCAGCAGCCCAACAGGGGACCCCGGGGAGCTGTTTTTT. Amino acid sequence: CASSPTGDPGELFF.

V usage is TRBV28 and J usage is TRBJ1-5; 11 bases line up with TRBD1. The CDR3 covers 15 residues. Germline V lookup: CDR1 MDHEN, CDR2 SYDVKM. With V trimmed by 8 bases and J by 5 bases, 8 bases remained unmatched. The DNA for the CDR3 is TGTGCCAGCCGAATGGGGGACAGGGGGGATCAGCCCCAGCATTTT. Amino acid sequence: CASRMGDRGDQPQHF.

V is TRBV28 and J is TRBJ2-7; no reliable D call. Looked up from germline, CDR1 is MDHEN and CDR2 is SYDVKM. The CDR3 spans 11 residues. V lost 3 bases to trimming and J lost 6 bases, with 6 bases between them. CDR3 bases: TGTGCCAGCAGTTTCGTGCGCGAGCAGTACTTC. Its protein is CASSFVREQYF.

The chain recombines TRBV3-1 (or the pseudogene TRBV3-2) with TRBJ2-2; D is unresolved. The CDR3 spans 13 residues. Deletions cut 1 base from V and 5 bases from J, with 5 bases between. Germline V lookup: CDR1 LGHDT, CDR2 YNNKEL (reference sequence). CDR3 region: CASSQVSTGELFF. CDR3 nucleotides: TGTGCCAGCAGCCAAGTGTCTACCGGGGAGCTGTTTTTT.

The rearrangement uses TRBV7-8 and TRBJ1-3; D is possibly TRBD1 (6 bases). Germline values: CDR1 SGHVS, CDR2 FQNEAQ. The V and J ends lost 2 bases and 4 bases respectively, with 9 bases between them. The CDR3 is 14 amino acids. CDR3 nucleotide sequence: TGTGCCAGCAGCTTACAGGGGTTGGGAAACACCATATATTTT. This encodes CASSLQGLGNTIYF.

The chain carries TRBV10-3 and TRBJ1-6; 9 bases agree with TRBD1. The CDR3 is made up of 15 amino acids. The ends lost 4 bases at V and 9 bases at J; junction bases unmatched: 7. In germline, CDR1 is ENHRY, CDR2 SYGVKD. CDR3 sequence: CAISAPDRGRSPLHF. The CDR3 DNA reads as TGTGCCATCAGTGCCCCGGACAGGGGACGTTCACCCCTCCACTTT.

The CDR3 coding sequence is TGTGCCACCGCCTTCTCCCTACAAGAGACCCAGTACTTC. Translating gives CATAFSLQETQYF. The chain employs TRBV15 and TRBJ2-5, with unresolved D. In germline, CDR1 is LNHNV, CDR2 YYDKDF (reference sequence). CDR3 length equals 13 residues. V lost 8 bases, J lost 2 bases, and 12 bases lay in between.

The V gene is TRBV2, the J gene TRBJ2-5; D possibly corresponds to TRBD2 (6 bases). The CDR3 has 16 amino acids. Germline CDR1 reads SNHLY; CDR2 reads FYNNEI. Trimming removed 3 bases from V and 4 bases from J, with 18 bases in between. DNA of the CDR3: TGTGCCAGCAGTGATTCTAAGGGACTCCCTCGAGAGACCCAGTACTTC. Translating gives CASSDSKGLPRETQYF.

The rearrangement links TRBV10-1 to TRBJ2-7, with TRBD1 identical over 8 bases. The trim removed 3 bases at V and 1 base at J, leaving 5 bases unmatched. This CDR3 region has 15 residues. CDR1 and CDR2 from the germline V gene are WNHNN and SYGVQD (reference sequence). The CDR3 DNA follows: TGCGCCAGCAGTGAAGGAACAGGGGGGTCCTACGAGCAGTACTTC. Translated, it gives CASSEGTGGSYEQYF.

In DNA form, the CDR3 reads TGTGCCAGCTCACCAGGGGAGGGGGAGCAGTACTTC. This gives the protein CASSPGEGEQYF. This chain joins TRBV18 and TRBJ2-7, with TRBD2 matching 7 bases. Germline V CDR1 and CDR2: KGHSH, LQKENI. CDR3 length equals 12 residues. J was trimmed by 7 bases and V by 2 bases; bases with no gene match: 2.

The V and J genes are TRBV15 and TRBJ2-6; D uncertain. The ends were cut back, 4 bases at V and 4 bases at J, with 8 bases in the middle. Germline V CDR1 and CDR2: LNHNV, YYDKDF (reference sequence). This CDR3 has 14 amino acids. The CDR3, as DNA: TGTGCCACCAGCACTCTCGGGGGGGCCAACGTCCTGACTTTC. Translating gives CATSTLGGANVLTF.

Points on this clone: One junction end disagrees with the germline gene, perhaps due to a read error. The chain joins TRBV7-3 to TRBJ2-1, with 11 bases matching TRBD2. Germline V gene sequence: CDR1 SGHTA, CDR2 FQGTGA. This CDR3 spans 14 amino acids. The CDR3, as DNA: TGTGCCAGCGGCTTAGCGGGAGGGCGGAATGAGCAGTTCTTC. This gives the protein CASGLAGGRNEQFF.

J is TRBJ2-3 and V is TRBV5-1, with TRBD2 as a possible D gene (5 bases). Per germline, CDR1 SGHRS and CDR2 YFSETQ. Trimming cost V 4 bases and J 2 bases, with 8 bases left between them. This CDR3 region has 13 residues. The CDR3 spells CASSRLSTDTQYF. The CDR3 DNA sequence: TGCGCCAGCAGCCGACTATCCACAGATACGCAGTATTTT.

The chain has TRBV28 and TRBJ2-1; 12 bases are shared with TRBD2. V lost 6 bases and J lost 8; bases outside the gene matches: 8. The CDR3 is 15 amino acids. Germline V gene lookup returns CDR1 MDHEN and CDR2 SYDVKM. Here the CDR3 reads CASSRRLAGVDEQFF. For the CDR3, the DNA is TGTGCCAGCAGCCGACGACTAGCGGGAGTTGATGAGCAGTTCTTC.

The rearrangement uses TRBV12-5 and TRBJ2-1, with TRBD2 identical over 9 bases. This CDR3 is 14 amino acids long. Germline lookup yields CDR1 LGHNT and CDR2 FRNRAP. J was trimmed by 4 bases and V by 6 bases; bases with no gene match: 4. The CDR3 sequence: CASGWSGGYNEQFF. For the CDR3, the DNA is TGTGCTAGTGGGTGGAGCGGGGGGTACAATGAGCAGTTCTTC. Based on the CDR3 plus reference TRBV12-5 and TRBJ2-1, the full variable domain is DARVTQTPRHKVTEMGQEVTMRCQPILGHNTVFWYRQTMMQGLELLAYFRNRAPLDDSGMPKDRFSAEMPDATLATLKIQPSEPRDSAVYFCASGWSGGYNEQFFGPGTRLTVL.

The rearrangement uses TRBV3-1 (or the pseudogene TRBV3-2) and TRBJ2-5, with 9 bases that match TRBD1. The junction had 3 bases not matched to a gene; V was cut back by 4 bases and J by 3 bases. The germline V gene has CDR1 LGHDT and CDR2 YNNKEL (reference sequence). CDR3 size: 14 residues. This chain's CDR3 is CASSLWDREETQYF. As DNA, the CDR3 is TGTGCCAGCAGCCTATGGGACAGGGAAGAGACCCAGTACTTC.

This chain joins TRBV18 and TRBJ2-7; D ambiguous. Trimming shortened V by 2 bases and J by 5 bases, and 7 bases separated the two germline ends. This CDR3 region has 12 residues. CDR1 is KGHSH, CDR2 LQKENI, per germline. The CDR3 coding sequence is TGTGCCAGCTCACCATATACAAACGAGCAGTACTTC. Translating it yields CASSPYTNEQYF.

The chain combines TRBV6-5 with TRBJ1-6, with 7 positions matching TRBD1. CDR1 and CDR2 from the germline V gene are MNHEY and SVGAGI. There are 14 residues in the CDR3. J lost 10 bases, V lost 6 bases, and 9 bases had no gene match. The CDR3 sequence is CASRTGTEVSPLHF. In DNA form, the CDR3 reads TGTGCCAGCAGAACCGGGACAGAGGTGTCACCCCTCCACTTT.

The rearrangement links TRBV5-1 to TRBJ2-2, with a possible D match to TRBD2 (5 bases). V lost 0 bases to trimming and J lost 7 bases, with 13 bases between them. This CDR3 region has 15 residues. The V gene's germline CDR1 is SGHRS and CDR2 YFSETQ. CDR3 DNA: TGCGCCAGCAGCTTGGGGGCCCTCCGGGGCGGGGAGCTGTTTTTT. This codes for CASSLGALRGGELFF.

CDR3 DNA: TGTGCCAGCAGTCCCCCGGGACAGGGGACCTACGAGCAGTACTTC. It is translated as CASSPPGQGTYEQYF. The chain joins TRBV6-5 to TRBJ2-7, with 10 bases matching TRBD1. The germline V gene has CDR1 MNHEY and CDR2 SVGAGI. CDR3 size: 15 residues. Trimming removed 5 bases from V and 2 bases from J; junction bases left unmatched: 6.

This sequence joins TRBV5-1 and TRBJ2-7, with 9 bases that match TRBD1. V dropped 4 bases and J dropped 2; count of bases not matched to a gene: 10. CDR1 and CDR2 from the germline V gene are SGHRS and YFSETQ. This CDR3 is 16 amino acids long. The CDR3 DNA follows: TGCGCCAGCAGCGTGACACTAGACAGGGGGGCCTACGAGCAGTACTTC. Its translation: CASSVTLDRGAYEQYF.